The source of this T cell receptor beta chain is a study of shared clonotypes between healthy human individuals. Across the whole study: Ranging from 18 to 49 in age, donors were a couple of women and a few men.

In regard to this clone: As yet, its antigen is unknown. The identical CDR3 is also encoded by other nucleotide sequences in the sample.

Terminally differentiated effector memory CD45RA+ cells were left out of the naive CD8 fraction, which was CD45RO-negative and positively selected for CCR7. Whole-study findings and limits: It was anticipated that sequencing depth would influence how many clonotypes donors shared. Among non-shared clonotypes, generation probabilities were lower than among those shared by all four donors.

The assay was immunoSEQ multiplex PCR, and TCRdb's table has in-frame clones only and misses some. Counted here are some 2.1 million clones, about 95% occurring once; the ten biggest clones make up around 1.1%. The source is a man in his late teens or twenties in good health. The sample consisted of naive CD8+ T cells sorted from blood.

The chain's CDR3 is CASSLVAGGPETQYF. As DNA, the CDR3 is TGTGCCAGCAGCTTAGTCGCGGGGGGGCCTGAGACCCAGTACTTC. The chain joins TRBV7-9 to TRBJ2-5; 9 positions match TRBD2. The CDR3 loop spans 15 amino acids. CDR1 and CDR2 (germline): SEHNR, FQNEAQ (reference sequence). The ends lost 1 base at V and 5 bases at J; junction bases unmatched: 5.